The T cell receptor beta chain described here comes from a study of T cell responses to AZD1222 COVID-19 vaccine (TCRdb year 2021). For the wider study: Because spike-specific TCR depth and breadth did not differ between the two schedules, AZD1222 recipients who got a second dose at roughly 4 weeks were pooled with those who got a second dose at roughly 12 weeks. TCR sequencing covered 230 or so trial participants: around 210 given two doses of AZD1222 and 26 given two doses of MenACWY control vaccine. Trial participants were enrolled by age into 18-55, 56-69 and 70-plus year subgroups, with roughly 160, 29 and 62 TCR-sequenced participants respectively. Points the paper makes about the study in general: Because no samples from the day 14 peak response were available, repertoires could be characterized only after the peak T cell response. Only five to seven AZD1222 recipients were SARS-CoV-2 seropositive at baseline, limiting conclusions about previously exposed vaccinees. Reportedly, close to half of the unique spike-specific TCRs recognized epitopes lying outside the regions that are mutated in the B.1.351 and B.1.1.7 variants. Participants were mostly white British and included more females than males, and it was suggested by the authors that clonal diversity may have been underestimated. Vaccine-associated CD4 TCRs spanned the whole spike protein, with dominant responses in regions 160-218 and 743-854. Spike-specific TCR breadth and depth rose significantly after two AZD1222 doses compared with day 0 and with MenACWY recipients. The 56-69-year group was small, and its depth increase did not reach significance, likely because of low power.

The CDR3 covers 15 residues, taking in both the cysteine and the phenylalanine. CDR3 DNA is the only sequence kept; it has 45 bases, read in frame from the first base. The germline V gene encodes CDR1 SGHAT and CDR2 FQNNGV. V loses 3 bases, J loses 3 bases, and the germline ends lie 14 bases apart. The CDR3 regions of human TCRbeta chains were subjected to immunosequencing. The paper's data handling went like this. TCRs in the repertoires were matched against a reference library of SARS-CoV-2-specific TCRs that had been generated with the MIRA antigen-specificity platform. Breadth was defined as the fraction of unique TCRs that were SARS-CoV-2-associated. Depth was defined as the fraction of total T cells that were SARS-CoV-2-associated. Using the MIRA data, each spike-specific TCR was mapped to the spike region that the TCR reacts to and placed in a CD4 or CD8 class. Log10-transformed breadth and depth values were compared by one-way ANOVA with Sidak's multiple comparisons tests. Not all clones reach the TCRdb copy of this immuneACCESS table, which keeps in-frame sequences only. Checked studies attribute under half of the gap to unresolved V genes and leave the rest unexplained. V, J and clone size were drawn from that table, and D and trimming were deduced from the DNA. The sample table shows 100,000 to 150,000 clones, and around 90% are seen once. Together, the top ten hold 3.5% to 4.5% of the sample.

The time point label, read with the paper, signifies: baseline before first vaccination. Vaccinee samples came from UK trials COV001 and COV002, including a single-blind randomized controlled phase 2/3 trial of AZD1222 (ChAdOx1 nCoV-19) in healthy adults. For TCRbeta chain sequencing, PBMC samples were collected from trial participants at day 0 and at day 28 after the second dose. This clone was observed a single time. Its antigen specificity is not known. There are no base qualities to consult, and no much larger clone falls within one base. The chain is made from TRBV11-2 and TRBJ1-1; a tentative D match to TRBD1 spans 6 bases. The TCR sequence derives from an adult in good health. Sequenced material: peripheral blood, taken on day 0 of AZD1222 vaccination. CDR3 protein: CASSLGGGLYTEAFF. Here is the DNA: TGTGCCAGCAGCTTGGGCGGGGGGCTGTACACTGAAGCTTTCTTT.